This passage covers 14 T cell receptor beta chains from one sample sequenced in a study of blood T cell repertoires in COVID-19. Libraries were prepared by immunoSEQ multiplex PCR; TCRdb keeps only in-frame clonotypes and omits some of them. The data hold 95,000 to 150,000 clones, with around 86% observed a single time. Sequencing used peripheral blood. These receptors came from a man in his forties with acute or convalescent COVID-19.

V gene TRBV19 combines with J gene TRBJ1-5; 7 bases line up with TRBD1. The CDR3 spans 15 residues. CDR1 is LNHDA, CDR2 SQIVND, per germline (reference sequence). Trimming removed 4 bases from V and 5 bases from J; junction bases left unmatched: 8. The CDR3 protein is CASSTKTGLDQPQHF. The CDR3, as DNA: TGTGCCAGTAGTACCAAGACAGGGTTGGATCAGCCCCAGCATTTT.

This clone is a singleton in its sample. The genes are TRBV4-1 and TRBJ1-1; 9 positions agree with TRBD1. The CDR3 has 16 residues. V lost 1 base to trimming and J lost 1 base; unmatched junction nucleotides: 4. CDR1 is MGHRA and CDR2 is YSYEKL in the germline V gene. The CDR3 region is CASSQAPGQGNTEAFF. The CDR3 nucleotides read TGCGCCAGCAGCCAAGCACCGGGACAGGGGAACACTGAAGCTTTCTTT.

The chain couples TRBV15 to TRBJ1-1, with TRBD1 as a possible D gene (5 bases). The CDR3 consists of 17 residues. Trimming pared 3 bases from V and 1 base from J, leaving 18 bases between. Germline lookup yields CDR1 LNHNV and CDR2 YYDKDF (reference sequence). This CDR3 is CATSSAYRGVWNTEAFF. In DNA, the CDR3 is TGTGCCACCAGCAGCGCCTACCGGGGGGTTTGGAACACTGAAGCTTTCTTT.

The chain uses TRBV30 and TRBJ1-5; possibly TRBD1 for D (5 bases). The CDR3 covers 15 residues. CDR1 and CDR2 from the germline V gene are GTSNPN and SVGIG (reference sequence). V lost 0 bases, J lost 4 bases, and 13 bases lay in between. The chain's CDR3 is CAWSVIGVPNQPQHF. The CDR3 DNA follows: TGTGCCTGGAGTGTAATAGGGGTCCCAAATCAGCCCCAGCATTTT.

V gene TRBV9 combines with J gene TRBJ2-6; weak D call: TRBD1 (6 bases). CDR3 length: 13 residues. V gave up 3 bases and J gave up 8 bases, with 9 bases separating them. Germline CDR1 SGDLS, CDR2 YYNGEE. This CDR3 is CASSEGTTNVLTF. The DNA of the CDR3 is TGTGCCAGCAGCGAGGGGACAACCAACGTCCTGACTTTC.

The chain links TRBV7-2 to TRBJ1-1; D is uncertain. Per the germline V gene, CDR1 is SGHTA and CDR2 is FQGNSA. Between the trimmed V and J ends, which lost 5 bases and 1 base, there was a span of 14 bases. CDR3 length: 15 amino acids. This CDR3 reads CASSPRGTRNTEAFF. As DNA, the CDR3 is TGTGCCAGCAGCCCCCGTGGCACCCGGAACACTGAAGCTTTCTTT.

This clone is labeled as medium-sized. Other DNA sequences within the sample encode an identical CDR3. V usage is TRBV10-3 and J usage is TRBJ1-1, with D unresolved. Germline V CDR1 and CDR2: ENHRY, SYGVKD. The CDR3 runs 14 residues. V lost 0 bases and J lost 1, with 6 bases in between. CDR3 loop: CAISESTGNTEAFF. The CDR3 region has the DNA TGTGCCATCAGTGAGTCAACGGGGAACACTGAAGCTTTCTTT.

V gene TRBV29-1 combines with J gene TRBJ1-1; no firm D call. The V and J ends lost 4 bases and 1 base respectively, with 7 bases between them. The germline V gene has CDR1 SQVTM and CDR2 ANQGSEA. The CDR3 has 12 residues. The CDR3: CSVVGGNTEAFF. The CDR3, as DNA: TGCAGCGTTGTCGGCGGGAACACTGAAGCTTTCTTT.

This rearrangement joins TRBV5-1 to TRBJ2-3, with 7 bases lining up with TRBD2. This CDR3 region has 16 residues. Per the germline V gene, CDR1 is SGHRS and CDR2 is YFSETQ. The J segment lost 1 base and the V segment lost 4 bases, leaving 9 bases of the junction unmatched. The CDR3 DNA reads as TGCGCCAGCAGCCGATGGGTGGCGGGGGGCACAGATACGCAGTATTTT. This translates into CASSRWVAGGTDTQYF.

The V call is TRBV12-3 or TRBV12-4, the J call TRBJ1-5; D remains unclear. This CDR3 has 12 residues. The V gene lost 7 bases and the J gene lost 5 bases, with 9 bases spanning the gap. The CDR3 nucleotides read TGTGCCAGCACCCTGGAGGATCAGCCCCAGCATTTT. Translating it yields CASTLEDQPQHF.

The chain uses TRBV6-5 and TRBJ1-5, with D unclear. From germline, CDR1 is MNHEY and CDR2 SVGAGI. CDR3 size: 14 residues. Trimming took 6 bases from V and 2 from J, leaving 11 bases between them. This chain's CDR3 is CASSPAGGNQPQHF. The CDR3 DNA reads as TGTGCCAGCAGCCCCGCGGGAGGCAATCAGCCCCAGCATTTT.

The chain joins TRBV5-6 to TRBJ1-6, with 8 bases fitting TRBD1. The germline V gene encodes CDR1 SGHDT and CDR2 YYEEEE. There are 15 residues in the CDR3. With V trimmed by 4 bases and J by 5 bases, 5 bases remained unmatched. Here the CDR3 DNA reads TGTGCCAGCAGCACGGGGACAGGACATAATTCACCCCTCCACTTT. This sequence encodes CASSTGTGHNSPLHF.

The V call is TRBV6-6, the J call TRBJ1-6; possible D gene TRBD1, 6 bases. Germline CDR1 MNHNY, CDR2 SVGAGI (reference sequence). Trimming shortened V by 0 bases and J by 10 bases, and 7 bases separated the two germline ends. The CDR3 has 13 amino acids. CDR3 sequence: CASSYSRGSPLHF. CDR3 nucleotides: TGTGCCAGCAGTTACTCGAGGGGGTCACCCCTCCACTTT.

The V gene is TRBV6-6, the J gene TRBJ1-5, with D unresolved. Germline-derived CDR1 and CDR2 are MNHNY and SVGAGI (reference sequence). The CDR3 runs to 12 residues. Trimming shortened V by 4 bases and J by 3 bases, and 4 bases separated the two germline ends. The CDR3 here is CASSFFNQPQHF. The CDR3 DNA follows: TGTGCCAGCAGTTTCTTCAATCAGCCCCAGCATTTT.